The source of this T cell receptor (beta chain) is a study of beta chain features in type 1 diabetes. V lost 3 bases and J 8 bases, leaving 26 bases between the germline ends. The CDR3 consists of 17 residues. CDR1 is SGHNT, CDR2 YYREEE, per germline (reference sequence). This clone was counted only a few times. Expressed TCRB transcripts got sequenced, as all isolated RNA was reverse transcribed. Method: immunoSEQ multiplex PCR; TCRdb's copy keeps in-frame clones and lacks some. The sample carries about 230,000 clones, 9.6% recorded once. J is TRBJ1-2 and V is TRBV5-4, with D maybe TRBD1 (5 bases). Source material: naive CD4+ T cells from blood. The receptor comes from a woman aged 18-29 years in good health. The DNA for the CDR3 is TGTGCCAGCAGCTCGCGTCTCCTCCCAGAGGACAAGCTAGGCTACACCTTC. It specifies CASSSRLLPEDKLGYTF.